One and the same sample provided the 18 T cell receptor beta chains below, sequenced in a study of PD-L1 blockade in urothelial cancer. Assay used: immunoSEQ multiplex PCR; TCRdb lists only in-frame clones, some missing. The sample records around 120,000 clones, 70% to 85% being singletons. Sequenced material: PBMCs, taken around atezolizumab (anti-PD-L1) treatment. The receptor source for this set is a man between 50 and 59 years old with urothelial cancer.

There are a few counts of this clone. The V call is TRBV4-1, the J call TRBJ2-3; D possibly corresponds to TRBD2 (6 bases). The CDR3 loop spans 15 amino acids. Trimming removed 1 base at V and 4 bases at J, with 12 bases between. Germline-derived CDR1 and CDR2 are MGHRA and YSYEKL. DNA of the CDR3: TGCGCCAGCAGCCAAGTCGGAGGGAGCCCAGATACGCAGTATTTT. Translating gives CASSQVGGSPDTQYF.

This chain links TRBV28 with TRBJ2-1; D gene ambiguous. Germline V gene sequence: CDR1 MDHEN, CDR2 SYDVKM. CDR3 length equals 13 residues. The V gene lost 6 bases and the J gene lost 9 bases, with 15 bases spanning the gap. The CDR3 loop reads CASRPLVFGEQFF. CDR3 bases: TGTGCCAGCAGACCCCTAGTTTTTGGTGAGCAGTTCTTC.

The chain joins TRBV2 to TRBJ2-4, with 15 bases lining up with TRBD2. This CDR3 has 21 residues. Germline lookup yields CDR1 SNHLY and CDR2 FYNNEI. Unmatched junction bases numbered 14, after V lost 2 bases and J lost 3 bases. CDR3 in DNA: TGTGCCAGCAGTGAATACCCACCCCGGACTAGCGGGAGGGTGGACAAAAACATTCAGTACTTC. It encodes CASSEYPPRTSGRVDKNIQYF.

The CDR3 loop reads CASSMGGTGTNEKLFF. CDR3 bases: TGTGCCAGTAGTATGGGCGGGACAGGCACTAATGAAAAACTGTTTTTT. The V call is TRBV19, the J call TRBJ1-4; TRBD1 matches 8 bases. The V gene end was trimmed by 3 bases and the J gene end by 2 bases; junction bases not matched to a gene: 5. CDR1 is LNHDA and CDR2 is SQIVND in the germline V gene (reference sequence). The CDR3 is made up of 16 amino acids.

The V and J genes are TRBV7-2 and TRBJ2-1, with 9 bases that match TRBD1. The CDR3 has 15 amino acids. The germline CDR1 and CDR2 sequences are SGHTA and FQGNSA. With V trimmed by 4 bases and J by 9 bases, 10 bases remained unmatched. This CDR3 is CASSSPGQGGGEQFF. The CDR3 bases are TGTGCCAGCAGCTCCCCGGGACAGGGCGGGGGTGAGCAGTTCTTC.

J is TRBJ2-7 and V is TRBV5-4; D may be TRBD1 (6 bases). The CDR3 sequence is 12 residues long. CDR1 SGHNT and CDR2 YYREEE come from the germline V gene (reference sequence). V was shortened by 1 base and J by 12 bases, with 14 bases between the two germline ends. The CDR3 region is CASSLQGTRLYF. DNA for the CDR3: TGTGCCAGCAGCTTGCAGGGGACAAGACTGTACTTC.

The CDR3 DNA is TGTGCCAGCAGCTCCGGGGGCGGGGGCACTTTCTTT. Its protein product is CASSSGGGGTFF. V usage is TRBV11-2 and J usage is TRBJ1-1; a weak D match, TRBD1 (6 bases). Germline CDR1 SGHAT, CDR2 FQNNGV. The CDR3 contains 12 residues. Trimming took off 4 bases at V and 12 bases at J, with 15 bases between the two ends. The complete variable domain, with remaining parts taken from reference TRBV11-2 and TRBJ1-1, reads EAGVAQSPRYKIIEKRQSVAFWCNPISGHATLYWYQQILGQGPKLLIQFQNNGVVDDSQLPKDRFSAERLKGVDSTLKIQPAKLEDSAVYLCASSSGGGGTFFGQGTRLTVV.

This sequence joins TRBV7-3 and TRBJ1-6, with 11 bases lining up with TRBD1. This CDR3 has 15 residues. J lost 9 bases, V lost 5 bases, and 6 bases had no gene match. Germline V gives CDR1 SGHTA, CDR2 FQGTGA. The CDR3 spells CASSDGTGGVSPLHF. The CDR3 DNA reads as TGTGCCAGCAGCGACGGGACAGGGGGTGTTTCACCCCTCCACTTT.

The chain uses TRBV5-1 and TRBJ2-3, with TRBD1 matching over 9 bases. The trim removed 4 bases at V and 4 bases at J, leaving 10 bases unmatched. Germline CDR1 SGHRS, CDR2 YFSETQ. This CDR3 region has 16 residues. CDR3 sequence: CASSRDRATGSDTQYF. In DNA, the CDR3 is TGCGCCAGCAGCAGGGACAGGGCCACGGGTTCAGATACGCAGTATTTT.

The CDR3 nucleotides read TGTGCCAGCAGCTGGTTCGAGCGGGGTAACAATGAGCAGTTCTTC. This translates into CASSWFERGNNEQFF. This rearrangement joins TRBV5-4 to TRBJ2-1, with 7 bases fitting TRBD2. Trimming cost V 3 bases and J 5 bases; bases outside gene matches: 8. CDR1 and CDR2 from the germline V gene are SGHNT and YYREEE (reference sequence). This CDR3 region has 15 residues.

This rearrangement joins TRBV19 to TRBJ2-7, with 7 bases aligning to TRBD2. Germline trimming cut 2 bases from V and 3 bases from J; bases unmatched to any gene: 7. The CDR3 is 15 residues long. Per germline, CDR1 LNHDA and CDR2 SQIVND (reference sequence). The CDR3 reads CASSISGGSLYEQYF. CDR3 DNA sequence: TGTGCCAGTAGTATATCCGGCGGGAGTCTCTACGAGCAGTACTTC.

Notes on this clone: The junction shows a germline mismatch at one end, possibly a read error. V is TRBV7-7 and J is TRBJ2-3, with TRBD2 matching over 8 bases. The CDR3 totals 16 residues. In germline, CDR1 is SSHAT, CDR2 FNYEAQ (reference sequence). The CDR3 DNA is TGTGCTAGCAGCCGCGGGGCGGTAGCGGGGACAGATACGCAGTATTTT. Translating gives CASSRGAVAGTDTQYF. Variable domain in full (rest from reference TRBV7-7 and TRBJ2-3): GAGVSQSPRYKVTKRGQDVTLRCDPISSHATLYWYQQALGQGPEFLTYFNYEAQPDKSGLPSDRFSAERPEGSISTLTIQRTEQRDSAMYRCASSRGAVAGTDTQYFGPGTRLTVL.

The rearrangement uses TRBV7-3 and TRBJ2-2; TRBD2 is a possible D gene (6 bases). The CDR3 runs to 15 residues. CDR1 and CDR2 from the germline V gene are SGHTA and FQGTGA. Trimming left V 4 bases short and J 2 bases short, with 11 bases between. The CDR3 spells CASSSGGGNTGELFF. The DNA for the CDR3 is TGTGCCAGCAGCTCCGGGGGAGGTAACACCGGGGAGCTGTTTTTT.

The chain uses TRBV28 and TRBJ1-2, with 8 bases fitting TRBD1. This CDR3 has 12 amino acids. Germline lookup yields CDR1 MDHEN and CDR2 SYDVKM. V lost 6 bases and J lost 4; bases outside the gene matches: 1. The CDR3 nucleotides are TGTGCCAGCAGGGGACAGGCCTATGGCTACACCTTC. It codes for CASRGQAYGYTF.

This chain links TRBV5-1 with TRBJ1-2, with D unresolved. V gave up 2 bases and J gave up 3 bases, with 8 bases separating them. CDR1 is SGHRS, CDR2 YFSETQ, per germline. This CDR3 has 13 amino acids. The CDR3 protein is CASSLSGDYGYTF. The CDR3 nucleotides read TGCGCCAGCAGCTTAAGCGGAGACTATGGCTACACCTTC.

This chain links TRBV28 with TRBJ2-7, with TRBD2 as a possible D gene (5 bases). CDR3 length: 15 amino acids. The germline V and J ends were trimmed by 2 bases and 4 bases, with 15 bases remaining between them. Germline V gene data show CDR1 as MDHEN and CDR2 as SYDVKM. CDR3 coding DNA: TGTGCCAGCAGTTTAGGAGGCCAAGGACGTTACGAGCAGTACTTC. Protein: CASSLGGQGRYEQYF.

As concerns this clone: One junction end does not reproduce the germline sequence, and a read error may be involved. This sequence joins TRBV7-7 and TRBJ2-1, with TRBD2 identical over 12 bases. The CDR3 consists of 17 residues. The V gene's germline CDR1 is SSHAT and CDR2 FNYEAQ (reference sequence). As DNA, the CDR3 is TGTGCTAGCAGTCAAGGACTAGCGGGGTCAGGGGCCAATGAGCAGTTCTTC. Its translation: CASSQGLAGSGANEQFF.

The chain combines TRBV27 with TRBJ1-4; possible D gene TRBD1, 6 bases. Trimming removed 6 bases at V and 4 bases at J, with 21 bases between. The CDR3 extends over 17 amino acids. CDR1 is MNHEY and CDR2 is SMNVEV in the germline V gene (reference sequence). The CDR3 region has the DNA TGTGCCAGCAGGCCCGGCGTACGACAGGAGCTTAATGAAAAACTGTTTTTT. Its protein is CASRPGVRQELNEKLFF.